Following are 7 T cell receptor beta chains from one sample sequenced in a study of cytomegalovirus exposure and HLA in healthy donors. PCR employed 60 Vbeta and 13 Jbeta primers. Using immunoSEQ multiplex PCR, the repertoire was profiled, and TCRdb retains in-frame clones only, with some absent. The table lists roughly 250,000 clones, roughly 80% of them singletons. Sequenced input: PBMCs. The receptors originated from a girl aged 2-10 years in good health and CMV-seronegative.

V is TRBV5-1 and J is TRBJ2-2; no reliable D call. V was shortened by 0 bases and J by 1 base, with 10 bases between the two germline ends. This CDR3 spans 16 amino acids. Germline CDR1 is SGHRS and CDR2 is YFSETQ. This chain's CDR3 is CASSLANTRNTGELFF. The CDR3 region has the DNA TGCGCCAGCAGCTTGGCGAATACGAGGAACACCGGGGAGCTGTTTTTT.

The chain employs TRBV6-1 and TRBJ2-1, with 7 bases identical to TRBD1. Germline CDR1 MNHNS, CDR2 SASEGT. The length of the CDR3 is 12 residues. V lost 5 bases, J lost 9 bases, and 4 bases stayed unmatched. For the CDR3, the DNA is TGTGCCAGCAGTCACAGGGGTAGTGAGCAGTTCTTC. It translates to CASSHRGSEQFF.

This clone was seen only once. J is TRBJ2-7 and V is TRBV10-2; TRBD1 matches 8 bases. The CDR3 spans 14 residues. V lost 6 bases, J lost 3 bases, and 7 bases stayed unmatched. CDR1 is WSHSY and CDR2 is SAAADI in the germline V gene. In nucleotides, the CDR3 is TGCGCCAGCAGGGCGACAGGGGAGTTCTACGAGCAGTACTTC. This sequence encodes CASRATGEFYEQYF.

This clone came up a few times. The rearrangement links TRBV28 to TRBJ2-2; 10 positions agree with TRBD1. The CDR3 is 18 amino acids. The germline V gene encodes CDR1 MDHEN and CDR2 SYDVKM. V shed 7 bases, J shed 6 bases, and the junction held 17 bases outside the gene matches. CDR3 in amino acids: CASTQDRGRGSRAGELFF. For the CDR3, the DNA is TGTGCCAGCACACAAGACAGGGGGCGAGGTAGTAGGGCCGGGGAGCTGTTTTTT.

The rearrangement joins TRBV7-9 to TRBJ1-5, with D unresolved. In germline, CDR1 is SEHNR, CDR2 FQNEAQ (reference sequence). With 8 bases removed from V and 1 base from J, the gap between germline ends came to 6 bases. This CDR3 is built from 12 residues. CDR3 in DNA: TGTGCCAGCTCCGTGAGCAATCAGCCCCAGCATTTT. Translating gives CASSVSNQPQHF.

The CDR3 DNA is TGTGCCAGCAGCTTATACAGGGACACCAAGAGGGGCTACACCTTC. Translation: CASSLYRDTKRGYTF. The chain employs TRBV7-8 and TRBJ1-2; D might be TRBD1 (6 bases). V shed 2 bases and J shed 8 bases, with 18 bases lying between them. The germline gives CDR1 SGHVS, CDR2 FQNEAQ. The length of the CDR3 is 15 residues.

This clone was observed once. The chain joins TRBV6-1 to TRBJ2-7; possible D gene TRBD2, 5 bases. Trimming pared 6 bases from V and 0 bases from J, leaving 15 bases between. CDR3 length: 15 amino acids. CDR1 and CDR2 (germline): MNHNS, SASEGT. The CDR3 protein is CASRLGARDSYEQYF. CDR3 nucleotides: TGTGCCAGCAGGCTCGGTGCGAGGGACTCCTACGAGCAGTACTTC.